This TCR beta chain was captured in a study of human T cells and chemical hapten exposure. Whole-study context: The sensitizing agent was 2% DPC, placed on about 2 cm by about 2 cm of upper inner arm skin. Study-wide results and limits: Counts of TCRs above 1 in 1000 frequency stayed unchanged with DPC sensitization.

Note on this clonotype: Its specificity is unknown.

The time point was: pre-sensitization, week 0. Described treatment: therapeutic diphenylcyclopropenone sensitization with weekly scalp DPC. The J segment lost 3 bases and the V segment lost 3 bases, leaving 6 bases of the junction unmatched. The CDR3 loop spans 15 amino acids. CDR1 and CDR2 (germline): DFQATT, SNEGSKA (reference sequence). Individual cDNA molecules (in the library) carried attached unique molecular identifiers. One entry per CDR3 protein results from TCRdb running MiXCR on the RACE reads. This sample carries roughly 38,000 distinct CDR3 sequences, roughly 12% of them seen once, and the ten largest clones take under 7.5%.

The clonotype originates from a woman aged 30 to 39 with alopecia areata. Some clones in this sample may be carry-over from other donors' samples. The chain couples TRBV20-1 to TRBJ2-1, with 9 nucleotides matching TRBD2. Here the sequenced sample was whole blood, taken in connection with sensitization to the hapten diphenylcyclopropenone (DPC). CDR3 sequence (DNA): TGCAGTGCTAGGCCTAGCGGGACCTACTACAATGAGCAGTTCTTC. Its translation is CSARPSGTYYNEQFF.